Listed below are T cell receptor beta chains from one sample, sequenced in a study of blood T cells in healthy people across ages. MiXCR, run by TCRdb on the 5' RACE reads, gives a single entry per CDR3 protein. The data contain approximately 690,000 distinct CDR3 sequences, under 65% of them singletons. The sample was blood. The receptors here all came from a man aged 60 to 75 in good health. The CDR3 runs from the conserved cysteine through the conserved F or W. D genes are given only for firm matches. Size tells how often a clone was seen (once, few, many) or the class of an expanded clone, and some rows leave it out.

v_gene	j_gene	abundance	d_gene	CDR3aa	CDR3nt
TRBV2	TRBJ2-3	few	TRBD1	CASSRDRGPDTQYF	TGTGCCAGCAGTAGGGACAGGGGTCCAGATACGCAGTATTTT
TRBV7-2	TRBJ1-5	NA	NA	CASSVLANQPQHF	TGTGCCAGCAGCGTGTTAGCGAATCAGCCCCAGCATTTT
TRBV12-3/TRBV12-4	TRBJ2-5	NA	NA	CASSPGVPQAQYF	TGTGCCAGCAGTCCCGGGGTACCCCAGGCCCAGTACTTC
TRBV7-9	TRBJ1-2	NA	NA	CASTLGGSNYGYTF	TGTGCCAGCACCCTCGGAGGGTCTAACTATGGCTACACCTTC
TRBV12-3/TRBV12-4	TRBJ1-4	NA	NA	CASSSSQGRKLFF	TGTGCCAGCAGTTCCTCACAGGGCCGAAAACTGTTTTTT
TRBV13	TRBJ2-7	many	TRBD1	CASSLGDRVGEQYF	TGTGCCAGCAGCTTAGGAGACAGGGTAGGCGAGCAGTACTTC
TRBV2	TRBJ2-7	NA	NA	CASRAGFGTYEQYF	TGTGCCAGCCGTGCGGGATTTGGGACCTACGAGCAGTACTTC
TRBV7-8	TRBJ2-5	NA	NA	CASTEGWAKEETQYF	TGTGCCAGCACCGAGGGCTGGGCGAAAGAGGAGACCCAGTACTTC
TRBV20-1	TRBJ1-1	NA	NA	CSARDQQGTSNTEAFF	TGCAGTGCTAGAGATCAACAGGGCACCTCGAACACTGAAGCTTTCTTT
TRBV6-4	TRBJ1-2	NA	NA	CASSDSIQGPAGYTF	TGTGCCAGCAGTGACTCGATTCAGGGTCCGGCTGGCTACACCTTC